This entry lists 20 T cell receptor beta chains sequenced from one sample in a study of blood T cell repertoires in COVID-19. Sequenced by immunoSEQ multiplex PCR; TCRdb stores in-frame clones only, minus some. Of roughly 100,000 clones in the sample, roughly 84% are singletons; the top ten hold 12%. The sample was peripheral blood. The source of these receptors is a human donor in a cohort sampled during active COVID-19.

This rearrangement joins TRBV3-1 (or the pseudogene TRBV3-2) to TRBJ1-1, with TRBD1 identical over 7 bases. The CDR3 sequence is 12 residues long. CDR1 and CDR2 from the germline V gene are LGHDT and YNNKEL (reference sequence). V gave up 10 bases and J gave up 6 bases; unmatched junction bases: 8. This CDR3 reads CATGDSLAEAFF. The CDR3 nucleotides are TGTGCCACCGGGGACAGTCTAGCTGAAGCTTTCTTT.

The chain carries TRBV6-5 and TRBJ1-2; D gene ambiguous. Germline CDR1 and CDR2: MNHEY and SVGAGI. The CDR3 covers 14 residues. V was clipped by 4 bases and J by 4 bases, with 13 bases between them. CDR3 sequence reads: CASSSPTPPYGYTF. CDR3 DNA sequence: TGTGCCAGCAGTTCCCCGACTCCCCCCTATGGCTACACCTTC.

The CDR3 DNA reads TGTGCCAGCAGCCTCCGGGGGGGGCCGGGAGATACGCAGTATTTT. This codes for CASSLRGGPGDTQYF. V usage is TRBV3-1 (or the pseudogene TRBV3-2) and J usage is TRBJ2-3; 8 bases match TRBD2. This CDR3 is 15 amino acids long. Germline V gene data show CDR1 as LGHDT and CDR2 as YNNKEL (reference sequence). V was clipped by 4 bases and J by 5 bases; unmatched bases: 8.

This sequence joins TRBV15 and TRBJ1-2; no clear D gene. The CDR3 is made up of 12 amino acids. Germline CDR1 reads LNHNV; CDR2 reads YYDKDF (reference sequence). The germline V and J ends were trimmed by 0 bases and 8 bases, with 7 bases remaining between them. DNA for the CDR3: TGTGCCACCAGCAGAGATTCGGGAGGCTACACCTTC. It specifies CATSRDSGGYTF.

This clone was seen a handful of times. J is TRBJ1-1 and V is TRBV3-1 (or the pseudogene TRBV3-2); D not resolved. This CDR3 has 12 amino acids. Trimming stripped 7 bases from V and 9 bases from J, with 15 bases between. CDR1 is LGHDT and CDR2 is YNNKEL in the germline V gene (reference sequence). CDR3 amino acids: CASTPEGRQAFF. The CDR3, as DNA: TGTGCCAGCACCCCCGAGGGCAGGCAAGCTTTCTTT.

The table lists this clone with a few counts. The chain recombines TRBV5-6 with TRBJ2-2; the match to TRBD2 covers 8 bases. Germline V CDR1 and CDR2: SGHDT, YYEEEE. This CDR3 has 15 residues. After removal of 3 bases from V and 4 bases from J, the junction contained 5 bases not matched to a gene. DNA for the CDR3: TGTGCCAGCAGCTCCGGGGGGGGTGGCACCGGGGAGCTGTTTTTT. Translation gives CASSSGGGGTGELFF.

CDR3 amino acids: CASSTGTDYGYTF. In DNA form, the CDR3 reads TGTGCCAGCTCGACCGGGACAGACTATGGCTACACCTTC. This chain links TRBV18 with TRBJ1-2; 7 bases map to TRBD1. Germline assignment: CDR1 KGHSH and CDR2 LQKENI. The V segment lost 6 bases and the J segment 3 bases; nucleotides outside the gene matches: 4. This CDR3 spans 13 amino acids.

The chain carries TRBV19 and TRBJ2-3; a possible D gene is TRBD2 (6 bases). Between the trimmed V and J ends, which lost 8 bases and 4 bases, there was a span of 19 bases. This CDR3 is built from 15 residues. In germline, CDR1 is LNHDA, CDR2 SQIVND (reference sequence). CDR3 loop: CASRPILGTSDTQYF. In DNA, the CDR3 is TGTGCCAGTCGACCCATCCTCGGGACTTCAGATACGCAGTATTTT.

This sequence joins TRBV7-3 and TRBJ1-2; perhaps TRBD1 as D (5 bases). V was trimmed by 1 base and J by 4 bases, leaving 7 bases between them. CDR3 length: 13 amino acids. Germline CDR1 reads SGHTA; CDR2 reads FQGTGA. CDR3 residues: CASSLSQGYGYTF. As DNA, the CDR3 is TGTGCCAGCAGCTTAAGCCAGGGCTATGGCTACACCTTC.

The V gene is TRBV19, the J gene TRBJ2-1, with D tentatively TRBD1 (6 bases). CDR1 and CDR2 from the germline V gene are LNHDA and SQIVND (reference sequence). This CDR3 contains 14 residues. The germline V and J ends were trimmed by 4 bases and 8 bases, with 15 bases remaining between them. As DNA, the CDR3 is TGTGCCAGTAGTAGGGACACCGTTCGGGATGAGCAGTTCTTC. Protein: CASSRDTVRDEQFF.

The rearrangement joins TRBV19 to TRBJ2-7; TRBD1 aligns across 7 bases. The length of the CDR3 is 14 residues. Germline V gene lookup returns CDR1 LNHDA and CDR2 SQIVND (reference sequence). Germline trimming cut 4 bases from V and 6 bases from J; bases unmatched to any gene: 9. The CDR3 region is CASSRQGKPPEQYF. The DNA for the CDR3 is TGTGCCAGTAGTAGACAGGGAAAACCCCCCGAGCAGTACTTC.

This clone was detected only a few times. The genes are TRBV9 and TRBJ2-2; 8 positions match TRBD2. The CDR3 runs 16 residues. From germline, CDR1 is SGDLS and CDR2 YYNGEE. Trimming cost V 2 bases and J 5 bases; bases outside gene matches: 8. Here the CDR3 reads CASSVSGNGGTGELFF. Here the CDR3 DNA reads TGTGCCAGCAGCGTTAGCGGGAACGGAGGAACCGGGGAGCTGTTTTTT.

This chain joins TRBV5-1 and TRBJ1-4, with a weak D call TRBD1 (5 bases). CDR1 is SGHRS, CDR2 YFSETQ, per germline. CDR3 size: 15 residues. Deletions cut 4 bases from V and 13 bases from J, with 23 bases between. The CDR3: CASSLVGGLRAGLFF. CDR3 bases: TGCGCCAGCAGCCTCGTCGGGGGTCTAAGGGCGGGACTGTTTTTT.

CDR3 protein: CASSSNREFGNTIYF. CDR3 nucleotide sequence: TGTGCCAGCAGTTCCAACAGGGAATTCGGAAACACCATATATTTT. The chain carries TRBV6-2 or TRBV6-3 and TRBJ1-3; weak D call: TRBD1 (6 bases). CDR1 is MNHEY and CDR2 is SVGEGT in the germline V gene. V shed 4 bases and J shed 4 bases, with 14 bases lying between them. This CDR3 comprises 15 residues.

The chain joins TRBV10-2 to TRBJ1-5, with TRBD1 matching over 8 bases. This CDR3 has 13 amino acids. Trimming cost V 7 bases and J 4 bases; bases outside gene matches: 3. Looked up from germline, CDR1 is WSHSY and CDR2 is SAAADI. CDR3 amino acids: CASTGQVNQPQHF. The CDR3 DNA follows: TGCGCCAGCACGGGACAGGTTAATCAGCCCCAGCATTTT.

The genes are TRBV27 and TRBJ1-1; tentative D call: TRBD1 (6 bases). Germline values: CDR1 MNHEY, CDR2 SMNVEV (reference sequence). Trimming shortened V by 2 bases and J by 8 bases, and 18 bases separated the two germline ends. This CDR3 comprises 15 residues. CDR3 protein: CASSLEGVGVQEAFF. CDR3 nucleotides: TGTGCCAGCAGTTTAGAGGGGGTCGGCGTTCAGGAAGCTTTCTTT.

This clone was seen once. The chain recombines TRBV27 with TRBJ1-4; TRBD1 is a possible D gene (6 bases). Per the germline V gene, CDR1 is MNHEY and CDR2 is SMNVEV (reference sequence). V was clipped by 6 bases and J by 5 bases, with 13 bases between them. CDR3 length equals 14 residues. The CDR3 loop reads CASRGAKGNEKLFF. CDR3 DNA: TGTGCCAGCAGGGGGGCTAAGGGGAATGAAAAACTGTTTTTT.

V and J are TRBV7-9 and TRBJ2-3; D gene uncertain. The CDR3 totals 16 residues. The germline V gene has CDR1 SEHNR and CDR2 FQNEAQ (reference sequence). V was clipped by 5 bases and J by 0 bases, with 15 bases between them. The CDR3 DNA follows: TGTGCCAGCAGCCCACCTTTGAGGTTTAGCACAGATACGCAGTATTTT. It yields the protein CASSPPLRFSTDTQYF.

Comment on this clone: The sample carries other DNA sequences with the same CDR3. This chain connects TRBV2 to TRBJ2-2; TRBD2 aligns across 8 bases. The CDR3 runs 15 residues. The junction had 5 bases not matched to a gene; V was cut back by 6 bases and J by 2 bases. Germline V gene sequence: CDR1 SNHLY, CDR2 FYNNEI. CDR3 nucleotide sequence: TGTGCCAGCAGCGAGCGGGGGACTAACACCGGGGAGCTGTTTTTT. This encodes CASSERGTNTGELFF.

This clone was seen just once. V and J are TRBV21-1 and TRBJ1-3; the table gives TRBD1 as D, unverified against the DNA. TRBV21-1 is a pseudogene. There are 15 residues in the CDR3. CDR3 coding DNA: TGTGCCAGCAGCATCACGGGGACAGTTAGAAACACCATATATTTT. Its translation: CASSITGTVRNTIYF.